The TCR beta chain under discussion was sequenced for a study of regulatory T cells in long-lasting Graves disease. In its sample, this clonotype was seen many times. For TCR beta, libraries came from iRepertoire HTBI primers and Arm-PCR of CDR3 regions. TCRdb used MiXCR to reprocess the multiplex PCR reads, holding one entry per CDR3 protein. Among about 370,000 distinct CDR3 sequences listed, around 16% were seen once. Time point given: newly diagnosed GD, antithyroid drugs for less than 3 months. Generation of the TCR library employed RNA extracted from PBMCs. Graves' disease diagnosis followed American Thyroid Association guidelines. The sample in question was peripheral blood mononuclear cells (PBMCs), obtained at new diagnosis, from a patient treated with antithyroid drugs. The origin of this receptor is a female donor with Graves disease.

The CDR3 is CSARNEIGSEPTGELFF. CDR3 coding DNA: TGCAGTGCTAGAAACGAAATTGGGAGTGAGCCTACCGGGGAGCTGTTTTTT. The gene calls are TRBV20-1 and TRBJ2-2; D possibly corresponds to TRBD2 (5 bases). Per germline, CDR1 DFQATT and CDR2 SNEGSKA (reference sequence). The V and J ends lost 2 bases and 5 bases respectively, with 21 bases between them. CDR3 size: 17 residues.